This T cell receptor (beta chain) was captured in a study of a mutant IDH1 vaccine in newly diagnosed glioma. The overall study: Vaccination began 4-6 weeks post radiotherapy alone, or with temozolomide cycles. Visit V12 was at week 35; visit V13 was at week 47. Earlier treatment was radiotherapy, temozolomide, or both, with most getting both. Study results and limitations: Any relationship between pseudoprogression and changes in top peripheral T cell clonotypes seemed absent.

Regarding time point: week 47, end of study. The investigators gave 300 ug of mutant IDH1 20-mer peptide in each vaccine dose, together with topical imiquimod. Sequencing used immunoSEQ multiplex PCR; TCRdb keeps in-frame clones, though not all of them. The sample yields approximately 52,000 clones, more than 75% seen once. V was shortened by 0 bases and J by 8 bases, with 10 bases between the two germline ends. CDR3 size: 13 residues. Germline V lookup: CDR1 GTSNPN, CDR2 SVGIG (reference sequence). For this clone: Its specificity is unknown.

Sequencing was performed on PBMCs, taken from a glioma patient whose treatment included an IDH1 peptide vaccine. The TCR was taken from a woman aged 40 to 55 with glioma. Some clones in this sample may be carry-over from other donors' samples. The V call is TRBV30, the J call TRBJ2-2; D is unclear. The CDR3 protein is CAWSVIPGGELFF. The CDR3 DNA sequence: TGTGCCTGGAGTGTTATCCCCGGGGGGGAGCTGTTTTTT.